This entry concerns a single T cell receptor (beta chain). No cognate antigen has been identified for it. Base qualities are missing; no much larger clone stands one base away. The data derive from a study of cytomegalovirus exposure and HLA in healthy donors listed by TCRdb under 2017. Context from the whole study: According to an earlier analysis of 587 of the donors, about 190 million T cells yielded 90 million to 140 million unique TCR beta sequences and 276 Gb of sequence data. An early release that covered roughly 600 HLA-typed donors contained approximately 320 gigabases of sequencing data and 75 million to 100 million unique TCR sequences. Among the approximately 400 genotyped donors, 75% to 90% belonged to the genetic ancestry cluster associated with self-reported Caucasian donors. The study aimed to test whether signatures of past pathogen exposure could be identified by cataloging public T cell receptors. The study profiled the T cell repertoires of some 610 subjects by immunosequencing and related them to cytomegalovirus serostatus. Besides the first cohort of more than 650 subjects, a separate validation cohort made up of 120 different subjects was used. The study combined high-throughput TCR immunosequencing, statistical association of individual TCRs with disease status, and machine learning to predict cytomegalovirus infection status. To study patterns of TCR occurrence, a later analysis re-analyzed previously published TCR beta repertoires from under 750 donors and added high-resolution HLA genotyping. In the later analysis, no new phenotypic data were used to find candidate immune exposures; instead, reliance was placed on TCR beta sequences and their occurrence across donors. An earlier analysis of 500 to 650 of the donors applied high-throughput TCR beta sequencing to assess whether each TCR beta V gene segment acted as functional or pseudogenic. Donor age, sex, ethnicity and CMV serostatus were compiled alongside the repertoire data. In a later genetic analysis, genome-wide SNP genotypes for about 55% of the roughly 700 donors were used, and that subset was treated as a discovery cohort. Every repertoire in the discovery cohort had been generated on one and the same sequencing platform. Class I and class II HLA loci were covered by the typing at four-digit resolution. Typing coverage differed by locus: A, B, C, DRB1 and DQB1 were typed in about 620-640 donors, DQA1 in roughly 500, DPA1 in 600 to 610, and DPB1 in just under 480. Because of strong linkage in the cohort, a handful of DR-DQ haplotypes were treated as single units for association and clustering. On average, roughly 250,000 unique TCR beta nucleotide sequences were sequenced per donor among about 400 genotyped donors of the cohort, with roughly 18% of those sequences being non-productive.

The cohort consisted of approximately 690 healthy bone marrow donors. At the time of sampling, all cohort members were nominally healthy, though unrecorded immune exposures were likely present. The donor was CMV seropositive and was included in the group of 270 or so seropositive cohort members. Each donor provided a peripheral blood sample, and peripheral blood mononuclear cells were used for TCR beta sequencing. Genomic DNA was extracted from the blood cell samples with the Qiagen DNeasy Blood Extraction Kit. The CDR3 numbers 15 residues from cysteine through phenylalanine. Solely the CDR3 DNA is kept, with 45 bases framed from the first base. From the germline V gene, CDR1 is SGHDN and CDR2 is FVKESK. V and J lose 4 bases and 3 bases, and a span of 12 bases separates them. Library prep was done by the immunoSEQ multiplex PCR assay. For the multiplex PCR, a mixture combining 60 forward primers for TCR Vbeta segments and 13 reverse primers for TCR Jbeta segments was used. The CDR3 region of rearranged TCR beta genes was amplified from genomic DNA with a multiplex PCR assay. The Illumina HiSeq System was used to sequence the amplified TCR beta libraries as 87-base-pair reads. From the authors' description of their analysis: A later analysis counted tens of millions of unique TCR beta chains across the 550 to 700 repertoires, and around 9.9 million of these chains were shared by at least two donors. Raw reads were error-corrected and collapsed into unique sequences by a nearest-neighbor algorithm in which closely related sequences were merged to remove PCR and sequencing errors. CDR3 sequences were aligned to IMGT reference sequences to assign V, D and J gene segments. For a sequence to be retained, at least a six-nucleotide match to both a V gene segment and a J gene segment was required. A rearrangement was called productive if the CDR3 had no stop codons and remained in frame with V and J, and every other rearrangement was called non-productive. CDR3 was defined according to IMGT convention as the region running from the second conserved V-encoded cysteine to the conserved J-encoded phenylalanine. The earlier analysis of about 610 of the donors excluded any sequence lacking an unambiguous match to a single V gene segment. An earlier analysis of some 500 of the donors classified V segments as functional when productive rearrangements were above 56.7% and as segregating when the standard deviation between donors was above 5%. To diagnose cytomegalovirus status from the catalog of TCR beta chain sequences, a statistical classification framework was built. In a later analysis, TCR nucleotide sequences were compared against IMGT/GENE-DB human TR gene sequences so that V and J genes could be assigned. In a later analysis, CDR3 sequences and most-parsimonious VDJ recombination scenarios were assigned using the TCRdist pipeline. In a later analysis, each TCR beta chain was defined by its CDR3 amino acid sequence together with its V-gene family, and reads lacking a unique V-gene family were excluded. To address suspected cross-contamination and a sequencing artifact, a later analysis removed some 620 highly shared, low-generation-probability nucleotide sequences. A later analysis calculated a clonal expansion index for each public chain from normalized within-repertoire ranks of inferred template counts. Generation probabilities in a later analysis came from a VDJ recombination model fitted to out-of-frame rearrangements, and those results were checked against IGoR. In a later analysis, hypergeometric tests were used to score TCR-TCR, TCR-HLA and TCR-CMV co-occurrence, with a repertoire-size bias correction applied to TCR pairs. False discovery rates were estimated in a later analysis by permuting HLA or CMV assignments 20 times. In a later analysis, co-occurring TCRs were grouped using DBSCAN, and TCRdist sequence similarity was added for clustering within HLA-allele-positive subsets. Co-occurrence clustering excluded repertoires with fewer than 30,000 or more than 120,000 public chains, plus five with anomalous nucleotide sharing. Entries here come from immuneACCESS through TCRdb and include only in-frame sequences with V and J called. Some clones fail to appear in such tables; in the studies checked, an unresolved V gene covers under half of the shortfall, and the cause of the remainder is unknown. V, J and clone size reflect that table, while D and trimming were determined from the DNA. A total of over 150,000 clones appear in this sample, just over 75% of them only once. The top ten hold about 1.5% of the sample.

Study-wide findings and limitations: A total of 164 TCR beta chains were listed by the study as associated with cytomegalovirus. Only TCR beta chains were sequenced in this cohort, and the absence of alpha or paired-chain data limited detectable features. When HLA alleles, especially DR and DQ, strongly co-occurred, attributing TCR associations to individual alleles was difficult. A later analysis reported that several top co-occurrence clusters appeared linked to parvovirus B19, influenza, CMV and Epstein-Barr virus. In a later analysis, HLA-associated TCR beta chains were found to be more clonally expanded and to have lower generation probabilities than equally common non-associated chains. According to a later analysis, TCR association rates differed among HLA loci, with DRB1 alleles showing the most associated TCRs and HLA-C alleles showing the fewest. A cluster of highly shared sequence variants was judged likely to be a technical artifact of the sequencing pipeline. Linkage disequilibrium might explain the correlated functional status among segregating V segments, but an unknown experimental factor could not be excluded. Around 16 rarely observed V segments, including chromosome 9 orphons, were excluded from the earlier analysis of approximately 500 of the donors because counts were too low. In an earlier analysis of 450 to 750 of the donors, most TCR beta V segments appeared in productive rearrangements about 90% or about 30% of the time, broadly matching IMGT annotations. The classifier was reported to diagnose cytomegalovirus status with high specificity and sensitivity in both the original cohort and the validation cohort. Immune exposure information for the cohort was limited to CMV serostatus. Presence/absence analyses assumed roughly uniform sequencing depth across donors, an assumption that may not hold. While some public TCRs were present in many individuals, most TCR sequences turned up only very rarely across donors. In a later analysis, most CMV-associated TCR beta chains were found to appear HLA-restricted, with HLA associations seemingly driven largely by CMV exposure. In vitro tests confirmed that a few of the cytomegalovirus-associated TCR beta chains recognize cytomegalovirus antigens. Because HLA typing was unavailable for some donors at each locus, only the typed subset was used in association tests. Some IMGT-functional V segments, including TRBV6-2 and TRBV6-3, could not be distinguished by the 87-base-pair reads and were therefore excluded. According to the authors, the approach could potentially be generalized to other disease states and immunological phenotypes. A further reported finding was that TCR beta sequences accurately predicted the HLA-A and HLA-B alleles for most subjects in the first cohort. In a later analysis, some 17,000 TCR beta sequences were associated with specific HLA alleles at a false discovery rate of 0.05. A later genetic analysis associated a missense DCLRE1C variant with V-gene and J-gene trimming of TCR beta chains, and an independent cohort replicated the association. In a later genetic analysis, fewer N-insertions in productive TCRs were reported among donors in an Asian-associated ancestry cluster than the roughly 640-donor mean.

The sequenced sample was PBMCs. The sequence derives from a woman aged 25 to 39 in good health and CMV-seropositive. The V and J genes are TRBV14 and TRBJ2-2; there is no confident call for the D gene. The DNA sequence is as follows: TGTGCCAGCAGCCCCCTCGCTACCTACACCGGGGAGCTGTTTTTT. This sequence encodes CASSPLATYTGELFF.